A selection of T cell receptor beta chains follows, all from one sample in a study of cytomegalovirus exposure and HLA in healthy donors. Sequenced by immunoSEQ multiplex PCR; TCRdb stores in-frame clones only, minus some. Here the sample spans around 91,000 clones, 64% being singletons. The material sequenced was PBMCs. Receptors were obtained from a man in his 60s in good health and CMV-seronegative. Each CDR3 is given with its conserved first and last residue. A D gene is named only where the DNA matches it firmly. Only part of the rows carry a size: once, few, many, or a class if the clone is expanded.

TRBJ1-2	TRBV28	-	-	CASSHARRNYGYTF	TGTGCCAGCAGTCATGCCAGGCGTAACTATGGCTACACCTTC
TRBJ1-4	TRBV10-1	-	-	CASPRTDNGGTNEKLFF	TGCGCCAGCCCTCGAACAGACAACGGGGGAACTAATGAAAAACTGTTTTTT
TRBJ2-2	TRBV18	-	-	CASSPLEGWTGELFF	TGTGCCAGCTCGCCGCTAGAGGGATGGACCGGGGAGCTGTTTTTT
TRBJ1-5	TRBV28	-	once	CASSLPPGYSNQPQHF	TGTGCCAGCAGTTTACCCCCGGGTTATAGCAATCAGCCCCAGCATTTT
TRBJ2-5	TRBV19	TRBD2	-	CASSNPGGQKTQYF	TGTGCCAGTAGTAACCCGGGGGGGCAGAAGACCCAGTACTTC
TRBJ2-5	TRBV23-1	TRBD1	-	CASSRGTDKETQYF	TGCGCCAGCAGTCGGGGGACAGATAAAGAGACCCAGTACTTC
TRBJ1-5	TRBV21-1	-	-	CASSKRDRGGAFSNQPQHF	TGTGCCAGCAGCAAAAGAGACAGAGGGGGGGCCTTTAGCAATCAGCCCCAGCATTTT
TRBJ1-1	TRBV5-1	-	-	CASSLVPETGTEAFF	TGCGCCAGCAGCTTGGTACCTGAAACGGGCACTGAAGCTTTCTTT
TRBJ1-2	TRBV6-5	-	few	CASSNRDTRQYGYTF	TGTGCCAGCAGTAACCGGGACACCCGTCAGTATGGCTACACCTTC
TRBJ1-5	TRBV6-6	-	-	CASRREPHQPQHF	TGTGCCAGCAGGCGGGAACCCCATCAGCCCCAGCATTTT
TRBJ2-7	TRBV5-1	-	-	CASSLAGGNEQYF	TGCGCCAGCAGCTTGGCTGGGGGCAACGAGCAGTACTTC
TRBJ2-7	TRBV5-6	TRBD1	-	CASSPVPGQGPSSYEQYF	TGTGCCAGCAGCCCCGTCCCGGGACAGGGGCCCAGCTCCTACGAGCAGTACTTC
TRBJ1-2	TRBV7-2	TRBD1	few	CASSPEQGAGGYTF	TGTGCCAGCAGCCCCGAACAGGGGGCTGGTGGCTACACCTTC
TRBJ2-1	TRBV7-7	TRBD1	-	CASTGTVDNEQFF	TGTGCTAGCACCGGGACAGTCGACAATGAGCAGTTCTTC
TRBJ2-1	TRBV9	TRBD1	-	CASSPGQGHNEQFF	TGTGCCAGCAGCCCCGGACAGGGACACAATGAGCAGTTCTTC
TRBJ2-5	TRBV5-1	TRBD2	-	CASTPEGLPTSATQYF	TGCGCCAGCACCCCCGAGGGACTACCTACCAGTGCGACCCAGTACTTC
TRBJ1-5	TRBV10-1	-	-	CASTRRRSNQPQHF	TGCGCCAGCACCCGAAGGCGGAGCAATCAGCCCCAGCATTTT
TRBJ1-6	TRBV10-3	TRBD1	-	CANGQGMDNSPLHF	TGTGCCAACGGACAGGGGATGGATAATTCACCCCTCCACTTT
TRBJ2-5	TRBV6-5	-	-	CASSRPSARQETQYF	TGTGCCAGCAGTCGCCCGTCAGCGCGCCAAGAGACCCAGTACTTC
TRBJ1-4	TRBV7-6	-	-	CASSLQGSANEKLFF	TGTGCCAGCAGTTTGCAGGGCTCTGCTAATGAAAAACTGTTTTTT
TRBJ2-1	TRBV9	-	-	CASSVNSGNEQFF	TGTGCCAGCAGCGTGAACAGCGGCAATGAGCAGTTCTTC
TRBJ1-6	TRBV5-1	-	-	CASSLGQSHSPLHF	TGCGCCAGCAGCTTGGGACAGTCTCATTCACCCCTCCACTTT
TRBJ2-2	TRBV9	-	-	CASNYEGGELFF	TGTGCCAGCAACTACGAAGGCGGGGAGCTGTTTTTT
TRBJ1-2	TRBV7-2	-	-	CASSLGGSSRNYGYTF	TGTGCCAGCAGCTTAGGGGGCTCATCTCGTAACTATGGCTACACCTTC
TRBJ2-7	TRBV6-6	-	-	CASSLSRGAHEQYF	TGTGCCAGCAGTTTATCTCGGGGAGCCCACGAGCAGTACTTC
TRBJ1-1	TRBV18	TRBD1	-	CASSPKTGIAEAFF	TGTGCCAGCTCACCCAAGACAGGGATCGCTGAAGCTTTCTTT
TRBJ2-5	TRBV29-1	-	-	CSVAREETQYF	TGCAGCGTTGCTAGGGAGGAGACCCAGTACTTC
TRBJ1-1	TRBV7-9	-	-	CASSLMAGSNTEAFF	TGTGCCAGCAGCTTAATGGCAGGCTCGAACACTGAAGCTTTCTTT
TRBJ1-6	TRBV7-3	-	-	CASSLEANSPLHF	TGTGCCAGCAGCTTAGAGGCAAATTCACCCCTCCACTTT
TRBJ2-5	TRBV14	-	-	CASSQNPAETQYF	TGTGCCAGCAGCCAGAACCCTGCGGAGACCCAGTACTTC
TRBJ2-2	TRBV7-7	TRBD2	-	CASSPQTSASNIGELFF	TGTGCCAGCAGCCCCCAGACTAGCGCTAGTAATATCGGGGAGCTGTTTTTT
TRBJ2-1	TRBV7-2	TRBD2	-	CASRGTGRTSKDLGEQFF	TGTGCCAGCAGGGGGACGGGAAGGACTAGCAAAGATCTCGGTGAGCAGTTCTTC
TRBJ2-7	TRBV27	TRBD2	-	CASRPSGSSYEQYF	TGTGCCAGCCGCCCTAGCGGGAGCTCCTACGAGCAGTACTTC